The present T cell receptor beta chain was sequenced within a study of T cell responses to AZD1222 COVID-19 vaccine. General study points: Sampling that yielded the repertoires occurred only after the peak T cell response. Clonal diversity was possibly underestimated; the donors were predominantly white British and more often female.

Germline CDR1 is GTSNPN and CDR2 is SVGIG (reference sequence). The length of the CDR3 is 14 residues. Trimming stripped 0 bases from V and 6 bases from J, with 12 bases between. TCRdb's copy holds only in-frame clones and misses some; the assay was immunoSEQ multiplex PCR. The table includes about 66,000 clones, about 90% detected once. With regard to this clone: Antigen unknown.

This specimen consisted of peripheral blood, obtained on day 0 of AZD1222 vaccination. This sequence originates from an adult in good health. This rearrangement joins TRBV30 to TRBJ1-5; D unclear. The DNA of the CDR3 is TGTGCCTGGAGTGTAAACCAGATTCGTCAGCCCCAGCATTTT. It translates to CAWSVNQIRQPQHF. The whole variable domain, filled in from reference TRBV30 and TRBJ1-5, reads SQTIHQWPATLVQPVGSPLSLECTVEGTSNPNLYWYRQAAGRGLQLLFYSVGIGQISSEVPQNLSASRPQDRQFILSSKKLLLSDSGFYLCAWSVNQIRQPQHFGDGTRLSIL.